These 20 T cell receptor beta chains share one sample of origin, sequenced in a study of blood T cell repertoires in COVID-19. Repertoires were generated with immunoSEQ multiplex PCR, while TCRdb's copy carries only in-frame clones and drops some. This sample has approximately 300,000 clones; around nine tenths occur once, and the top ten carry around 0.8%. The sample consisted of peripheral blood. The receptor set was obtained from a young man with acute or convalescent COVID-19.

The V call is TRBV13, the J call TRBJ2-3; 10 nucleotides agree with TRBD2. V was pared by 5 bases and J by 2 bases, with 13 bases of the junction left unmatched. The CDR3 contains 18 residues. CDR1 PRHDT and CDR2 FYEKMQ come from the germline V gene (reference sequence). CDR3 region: CASSPGVAGGWVTDTQYF. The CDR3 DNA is TGTGCCAGCAGCCCCGGGGTAGCGGGGGGATGGGTCACAGATACGCAGTATTTT.

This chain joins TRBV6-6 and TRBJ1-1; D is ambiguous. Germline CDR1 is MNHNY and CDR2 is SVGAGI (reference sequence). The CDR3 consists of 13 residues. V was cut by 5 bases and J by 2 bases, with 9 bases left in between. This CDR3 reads CASSNRENTEAFF. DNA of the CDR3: TGTGCCAGCAGTAATCGGGAAAACACTGAAGCTTTCTTT.

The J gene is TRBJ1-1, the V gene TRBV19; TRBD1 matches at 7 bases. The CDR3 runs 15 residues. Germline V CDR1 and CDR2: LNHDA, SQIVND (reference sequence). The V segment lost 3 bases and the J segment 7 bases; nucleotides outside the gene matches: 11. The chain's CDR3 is CASSILQGGLGEAFF. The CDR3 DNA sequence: TGTGCCAGTAGTATCCTCCAGGGGGGATTAGGTGAAGCTTTCTTT.

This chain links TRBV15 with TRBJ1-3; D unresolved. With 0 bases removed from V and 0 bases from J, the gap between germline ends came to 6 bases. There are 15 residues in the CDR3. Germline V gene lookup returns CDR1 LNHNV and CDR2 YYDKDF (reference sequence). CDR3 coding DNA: TGTGCCACCAGCAGAGATTCCGTCTCTGGAAACACCATATATTTT. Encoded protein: CATSRDSVSGNTIYF.

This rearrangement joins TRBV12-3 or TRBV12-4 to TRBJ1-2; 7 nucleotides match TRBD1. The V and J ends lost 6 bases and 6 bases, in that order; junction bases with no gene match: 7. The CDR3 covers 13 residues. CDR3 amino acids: CASRRTGAHGYTF. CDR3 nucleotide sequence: TGTGCCAGCAGGCGAACAGGGGCCCATGGCTACACCTTC.

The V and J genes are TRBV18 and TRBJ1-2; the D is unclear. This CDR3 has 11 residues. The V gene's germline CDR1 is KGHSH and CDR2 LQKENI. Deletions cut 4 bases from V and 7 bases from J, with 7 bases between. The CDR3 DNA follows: TGTGCCAGCTCACTTGACACTGGCTACACCTTC. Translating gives CASSLDTGYTF.

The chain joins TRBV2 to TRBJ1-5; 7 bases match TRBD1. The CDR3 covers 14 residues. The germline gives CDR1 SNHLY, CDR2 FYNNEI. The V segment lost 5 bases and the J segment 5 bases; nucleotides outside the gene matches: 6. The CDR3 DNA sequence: TGTGCCAGCAGTCGACAGGGAAGAGATCAGCCCCAGCATTTT. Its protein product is CASSRQGRDQPQHF.

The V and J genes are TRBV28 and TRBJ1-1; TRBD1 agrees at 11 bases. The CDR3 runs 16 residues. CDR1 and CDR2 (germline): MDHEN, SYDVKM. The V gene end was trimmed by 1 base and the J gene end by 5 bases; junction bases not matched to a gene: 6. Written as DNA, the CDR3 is TGTGCCAGCAGTTTATACGGACAGGGGGCGCGTACTGAAGCTTTCTTT. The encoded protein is CASSLYGQGARTEAFF.

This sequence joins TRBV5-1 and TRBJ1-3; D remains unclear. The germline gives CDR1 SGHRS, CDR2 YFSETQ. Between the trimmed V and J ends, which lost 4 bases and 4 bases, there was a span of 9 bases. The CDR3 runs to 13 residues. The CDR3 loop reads CASSTGSGNTIYF. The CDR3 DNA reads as TGCGCCAGCAGCACGGGGTCGGGAAACACCATATATTTT.

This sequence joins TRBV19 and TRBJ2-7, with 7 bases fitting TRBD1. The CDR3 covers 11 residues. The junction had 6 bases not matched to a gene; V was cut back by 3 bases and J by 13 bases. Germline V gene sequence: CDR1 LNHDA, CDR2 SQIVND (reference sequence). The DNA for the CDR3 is TGTGCCAGTAGTATTTGGTCAGGGGGTTACTTC. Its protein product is CASSIWSGGYF.

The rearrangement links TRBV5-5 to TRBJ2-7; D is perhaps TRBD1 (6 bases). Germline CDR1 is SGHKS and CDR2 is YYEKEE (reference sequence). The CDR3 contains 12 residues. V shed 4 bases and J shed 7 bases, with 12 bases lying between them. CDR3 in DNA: TGTGCCAGCAGCCAACAGGGAAGGGAGCAGTACTTC. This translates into CASSQQGREQYF. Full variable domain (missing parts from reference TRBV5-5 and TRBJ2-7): DAGVTQSPTHLIKTRGQQVTLRCSPISGHKSVSWYQQVLGQGPQFIFQYYEKEERGRGNFPDRFSARQFPNYSSELNVNALLLGDSALYLCASSQQGREQYFGPGTRLTVT.

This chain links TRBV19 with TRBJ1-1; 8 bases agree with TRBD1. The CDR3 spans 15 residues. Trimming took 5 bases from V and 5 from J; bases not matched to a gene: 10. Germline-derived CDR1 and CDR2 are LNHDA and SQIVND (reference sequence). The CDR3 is CASSSSTGGQTEAFF. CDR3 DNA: TGTGCCAGTAGTTCGTCAACAGGGGGTCAAACTGAAGCTTTCTTT.

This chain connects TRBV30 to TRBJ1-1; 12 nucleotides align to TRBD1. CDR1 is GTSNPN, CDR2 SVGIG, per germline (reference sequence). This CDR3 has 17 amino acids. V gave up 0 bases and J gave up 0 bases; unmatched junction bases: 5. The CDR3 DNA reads TGTGCCTGGAGTGTACGGGACAGGGGGCGCATGAACACTGAAGCTTTCTTT. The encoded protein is CAWSVRDRGRMNTEAFF.

As DNA, the CDR3 is TGTGCCAGCAGCTTAGTAAGGGGGTACAATGAGCAGTTCTTC. Its translation is CASSLVRGYNEQFF. The J gene is TRBJ2-1, the V gene TRBV7-6, with D perhaps TRBD1 (6 bases). In germline, CDR1 is SGHVS, CDR2 FNYEAQ. V dropped 1 base and J dropped 4 bases, with 8 bases sitting between them. CDR3 length equals 14 residues.

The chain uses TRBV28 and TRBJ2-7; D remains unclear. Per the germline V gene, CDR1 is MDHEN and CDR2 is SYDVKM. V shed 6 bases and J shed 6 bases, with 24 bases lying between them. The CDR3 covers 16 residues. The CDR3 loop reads CASRFPAETAEREQYF. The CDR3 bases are TGTGCCAGCAGATTCCCGGCCGAGACTGCGGAGCGCGAGCAGTACTTC.

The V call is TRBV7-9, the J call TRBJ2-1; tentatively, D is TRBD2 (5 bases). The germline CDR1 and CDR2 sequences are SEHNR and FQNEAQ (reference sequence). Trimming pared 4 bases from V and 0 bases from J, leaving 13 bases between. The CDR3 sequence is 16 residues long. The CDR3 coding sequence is TGTGCCAGCAGCTCAGACTCTGGGAGCTCCTACAATGAGCAGTTCTTC. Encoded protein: CASSSDSGSSYNEQFF.

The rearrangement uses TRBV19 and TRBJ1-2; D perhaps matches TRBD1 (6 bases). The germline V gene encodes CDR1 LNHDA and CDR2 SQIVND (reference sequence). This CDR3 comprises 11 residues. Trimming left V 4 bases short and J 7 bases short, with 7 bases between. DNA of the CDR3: TGTGCCAGTAGTACGACAGGTGGCTACACCTTC. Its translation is CASSTTGGYTF.

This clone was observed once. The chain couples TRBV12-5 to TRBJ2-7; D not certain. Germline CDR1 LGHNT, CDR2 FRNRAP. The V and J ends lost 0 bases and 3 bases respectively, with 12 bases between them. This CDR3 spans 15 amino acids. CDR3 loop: CASGLVITSCYEQYF. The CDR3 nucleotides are TGTGCTAGTGGTTTGGTAATCACGAGTTGCTACGAGCAGTACTTC.

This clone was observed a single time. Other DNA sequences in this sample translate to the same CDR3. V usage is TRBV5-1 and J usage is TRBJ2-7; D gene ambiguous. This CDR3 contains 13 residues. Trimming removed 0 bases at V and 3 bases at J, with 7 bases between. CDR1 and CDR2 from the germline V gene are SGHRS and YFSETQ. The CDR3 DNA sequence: TGCGCCAGCAGCTTGGACAGAAGCTACGAGCAGTACTTC. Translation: CASSLDRSYEQYF.

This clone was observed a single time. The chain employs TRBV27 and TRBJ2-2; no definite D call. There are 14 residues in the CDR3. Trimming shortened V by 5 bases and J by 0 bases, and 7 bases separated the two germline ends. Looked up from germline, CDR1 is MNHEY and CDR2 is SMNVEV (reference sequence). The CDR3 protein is CASSATANTGELFF. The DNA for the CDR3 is TGTGCCAGCAGTGCTACCGCGAACACCGGGGAGCTGTTTTTT.